What follows is one TCR beta chain and its context. No antigen is known for it. Autoimmune disease history or systemic immunosuppression was exclusionary. The record originates from a study of OX40 agonist ivuxolimab in advanced cancers. Looking at the study overall: Three partial responders included one hepatocellular carcinoma patient and two cutaneous melanoma patients.

The junction had 13 bases not matched to a gene; V was cut back by 6 bases and J by 0 bases. Germline values: CDR1 KGHSH, CDR2 LQKENI. CDR3 length equals 18 residues. Clones were read by immunoSEQ multiplex PCR, and TCRdb kept only the in-frame ones, dropping some. The profile shows fewer than 25,000 clones, around 83% of them singletons. Notes on the study in general: Circulating CD4+ and CD8+ T cells showed clonal expansion by week 6 at 0.1 to 3.0 mg/kg.

The chain uses TRBV18 and TRBJ2-1; 8 nucleotides agree with TRBD2. Sequencing was performed on CD4+ or CD8+ T cells sorted from blood, taken in a trial of the OX40 agonist ivuxolimab. The sequence was collected from an adult with an advanced solid tumor such as melanoma, head and neck, liver or kidney cancer. Written as DNA, the CDR3 is TGTGCCAGCTCCCCCCTCCAAGTAGCGGGACACTCCTACAATGAGCAGTTCTTC. Translation gives CASSPLQVAGHSYNEQFF.